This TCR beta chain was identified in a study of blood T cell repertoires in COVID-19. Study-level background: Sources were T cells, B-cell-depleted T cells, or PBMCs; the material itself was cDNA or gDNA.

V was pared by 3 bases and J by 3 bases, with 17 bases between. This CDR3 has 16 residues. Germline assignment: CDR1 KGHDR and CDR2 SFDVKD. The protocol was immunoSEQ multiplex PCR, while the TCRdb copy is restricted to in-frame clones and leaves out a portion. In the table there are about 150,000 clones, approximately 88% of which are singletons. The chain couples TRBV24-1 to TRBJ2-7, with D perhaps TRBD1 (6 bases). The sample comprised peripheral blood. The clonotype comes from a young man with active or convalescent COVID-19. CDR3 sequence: CATSDSRQDALYEQYF. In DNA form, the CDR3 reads TGTGCCACCAGTGATAGCCGACAGGATGCCCTCTACGAGCAGTACTTC.